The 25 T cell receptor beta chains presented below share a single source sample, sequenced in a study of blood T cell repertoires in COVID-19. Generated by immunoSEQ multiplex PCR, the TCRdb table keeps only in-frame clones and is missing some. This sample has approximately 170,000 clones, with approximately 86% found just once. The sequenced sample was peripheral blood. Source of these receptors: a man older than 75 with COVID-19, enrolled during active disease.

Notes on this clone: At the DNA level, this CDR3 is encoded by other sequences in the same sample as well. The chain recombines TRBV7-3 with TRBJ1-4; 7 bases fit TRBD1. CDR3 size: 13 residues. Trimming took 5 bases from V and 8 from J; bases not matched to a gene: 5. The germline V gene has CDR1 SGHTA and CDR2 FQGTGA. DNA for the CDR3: TGTGCCAGCAGCCGGGACAGAGGAGAAAAACTGTTTTTT. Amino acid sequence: CASSRDRGEKLFF. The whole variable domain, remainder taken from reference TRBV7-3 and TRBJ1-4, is GAGVSQTPSNKVTEKGKYVELRCDPISGHTALYWYRQSLGQGPEFLIYFQGTGAADDSGLPNDRFFAVRPEGSVSTLKIQRTERGDSAVYLCASSRDRGEKLFFGSGTQLSVL.

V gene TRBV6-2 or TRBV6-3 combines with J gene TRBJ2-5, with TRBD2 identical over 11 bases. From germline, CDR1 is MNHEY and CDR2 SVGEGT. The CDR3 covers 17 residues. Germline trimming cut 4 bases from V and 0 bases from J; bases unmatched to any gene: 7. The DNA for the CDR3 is TGTGCCAGCAGTTCCTTTTTACTAGCGGGGGACCAAGAGACCCAGTACTTC. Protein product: CASSSFLLAGDQETQYF.

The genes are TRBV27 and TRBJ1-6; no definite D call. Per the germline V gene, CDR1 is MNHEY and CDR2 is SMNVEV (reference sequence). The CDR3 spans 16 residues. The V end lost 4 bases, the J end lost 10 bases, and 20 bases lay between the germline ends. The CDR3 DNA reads TGTGCCAGCAGTTACCTCAGGCCCCAATCCCCCTCACCCCTCCACTTT. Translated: CASSYLRPQSPSPLHF.

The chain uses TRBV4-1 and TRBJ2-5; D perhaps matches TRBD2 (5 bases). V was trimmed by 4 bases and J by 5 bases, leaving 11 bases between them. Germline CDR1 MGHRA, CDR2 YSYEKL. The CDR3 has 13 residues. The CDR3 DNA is TGCGCCAGCAGCCTACAACCGGGGGAGACCCAGTACTTC. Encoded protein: CASSLQPGETQYF.

Here the CDR3 reads CASSMDRDTEAFF. The CDR3 DNA reads TGTGCCAGCAGCATGGACAGGGACACTGAAGCTTTCTTT. V usage is TRBV5-4 and J usage is TRBJ1-1; 8 bases line up with TRBD1. The germline V gene encodes CDR1 SGHNT and CDR2 YYREEE (reference sequence). V dropped 4 bases and J dropped 3; count of bases not matched to a gene: 2. The CDR3 runs 13 residues.

CDR3 bases: TGCGCCAGCAGCCAACAGGGGCAGGGTAACTATGGCTACACCTTC. This sequence encodes CASSQQGQGNYGYTF. This chain joins TRBV4-3 and TRBJ1-2; tentatively, D is TRBD1 (6 bases). CDR3 length: 15 residues. Germline V gene lookup returns CDR1 LGHNA and CDR2 YSLEER. The ends were cut back, 2 bases at V and 1 base at J, with 11 bases in the middle.

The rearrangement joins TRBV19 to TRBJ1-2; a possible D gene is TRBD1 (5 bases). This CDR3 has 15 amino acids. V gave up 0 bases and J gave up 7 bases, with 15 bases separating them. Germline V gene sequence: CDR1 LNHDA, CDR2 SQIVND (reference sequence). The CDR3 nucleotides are TGTGCCAGTAGTATAGATCTTTTGGGGCGGAGTGGCTACACCTTC. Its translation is CASSIDLLGRSGYTF.

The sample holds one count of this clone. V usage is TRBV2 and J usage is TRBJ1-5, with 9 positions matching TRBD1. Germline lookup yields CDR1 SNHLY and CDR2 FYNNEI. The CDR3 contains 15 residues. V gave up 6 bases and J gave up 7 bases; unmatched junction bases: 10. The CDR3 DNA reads TGTGCCAGCAGGCTGAGGGACAGGGAATGGCAGCCCCAGCATTTT. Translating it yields CASRLRDREWQPQHF.

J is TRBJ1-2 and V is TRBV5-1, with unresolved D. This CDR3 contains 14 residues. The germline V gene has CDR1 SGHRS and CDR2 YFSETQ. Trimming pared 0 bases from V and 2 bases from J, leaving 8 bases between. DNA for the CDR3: TGCGCCAGCAGCTTGGACAGTCGGAACTATGGCTACACCTTC. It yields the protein CASSLDSRNYGYTF.

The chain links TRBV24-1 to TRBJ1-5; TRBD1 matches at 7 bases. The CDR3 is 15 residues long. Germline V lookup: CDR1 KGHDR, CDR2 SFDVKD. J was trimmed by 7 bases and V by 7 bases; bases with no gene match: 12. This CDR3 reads CATSLSGTVGQPQHF. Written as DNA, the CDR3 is TGTGCCACCAGCCTATCCGGGACAGTAGGCCAGCCCCAGCATTTT.

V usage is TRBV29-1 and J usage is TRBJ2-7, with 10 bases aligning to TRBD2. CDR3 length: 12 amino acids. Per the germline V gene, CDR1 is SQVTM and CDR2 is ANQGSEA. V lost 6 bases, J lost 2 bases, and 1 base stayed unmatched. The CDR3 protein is CSVLAGAYEQYF. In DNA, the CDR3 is TGCAGCGTCCTAGCGGGGGCCTACGAGCAGTACTTC.

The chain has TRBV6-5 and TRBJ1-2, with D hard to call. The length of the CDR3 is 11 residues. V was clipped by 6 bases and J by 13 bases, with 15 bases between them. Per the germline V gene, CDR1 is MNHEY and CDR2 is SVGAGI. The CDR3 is CASRRGDAFTF. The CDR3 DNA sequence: TGTGCCAGCAGGAGAGGTGACGCTTTCACCTTC.

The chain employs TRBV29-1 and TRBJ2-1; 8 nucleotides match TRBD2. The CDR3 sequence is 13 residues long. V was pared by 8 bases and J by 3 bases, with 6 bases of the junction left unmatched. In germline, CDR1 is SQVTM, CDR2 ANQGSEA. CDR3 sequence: CSPVAGGYNEQFF. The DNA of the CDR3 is TGCAGCCCGGTGGCGGGGGGCTACAATGAGCAGTTCTTC.

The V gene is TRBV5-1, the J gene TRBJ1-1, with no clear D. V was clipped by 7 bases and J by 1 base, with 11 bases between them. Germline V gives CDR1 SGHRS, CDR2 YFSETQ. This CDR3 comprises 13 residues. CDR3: CASLGLPNTEAFF. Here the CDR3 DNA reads TGCGCCAGCCTAGGACTGCCGAACACTGAAGCTTTCTTT.

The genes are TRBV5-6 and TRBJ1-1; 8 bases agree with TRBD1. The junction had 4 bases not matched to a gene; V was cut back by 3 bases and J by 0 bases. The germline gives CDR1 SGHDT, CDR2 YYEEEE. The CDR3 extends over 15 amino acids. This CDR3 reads CASSWRTGLNTEAFF. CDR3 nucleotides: TGTGCCAGCAGCTGGAGGACAGGGCTGAACACTGAAGCTTTCTTT.

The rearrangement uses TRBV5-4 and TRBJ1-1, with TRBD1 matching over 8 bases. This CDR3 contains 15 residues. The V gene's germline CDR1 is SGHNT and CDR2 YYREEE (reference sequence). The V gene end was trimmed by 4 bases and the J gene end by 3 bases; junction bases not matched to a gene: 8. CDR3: CASSIRDRSDTEAFF. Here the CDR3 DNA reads TGTGCCAGCAGCATAAGGGACAGGAGCGACACTGAAGCTTTCTTT.

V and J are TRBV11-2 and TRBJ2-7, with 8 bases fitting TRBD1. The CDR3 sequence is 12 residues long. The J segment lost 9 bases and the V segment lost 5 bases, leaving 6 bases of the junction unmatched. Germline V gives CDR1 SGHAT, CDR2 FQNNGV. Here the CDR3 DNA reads TGTGCCAGCAGCCCCCGGACAGGGATGCAGTACTTC. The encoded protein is CASSPRTGMQYF.

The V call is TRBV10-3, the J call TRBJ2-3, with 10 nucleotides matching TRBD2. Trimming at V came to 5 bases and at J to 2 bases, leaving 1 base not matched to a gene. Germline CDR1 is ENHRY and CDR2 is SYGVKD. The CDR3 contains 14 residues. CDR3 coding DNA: TGTGCCATCAGTAGCGGGGGGGACACAGATACGCAGTATTTT. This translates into CAISSGGDTDTQYF.

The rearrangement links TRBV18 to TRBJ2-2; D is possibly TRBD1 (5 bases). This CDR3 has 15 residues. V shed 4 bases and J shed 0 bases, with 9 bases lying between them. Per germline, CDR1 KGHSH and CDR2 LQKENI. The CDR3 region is CASSLQEPNTGELFF. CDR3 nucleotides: TGTGCCAGCTCACTACAGGAGCCGAACACCGGGGAGCTGTTTTTT.

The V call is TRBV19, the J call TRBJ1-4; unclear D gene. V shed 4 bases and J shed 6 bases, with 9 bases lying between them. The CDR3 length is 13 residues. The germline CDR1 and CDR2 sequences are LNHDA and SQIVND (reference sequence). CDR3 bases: TGTGCCAGTAGTAGGAAGAGGGATGAAAAACTGTTTTTT. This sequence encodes CASSRKRDEKLFF.

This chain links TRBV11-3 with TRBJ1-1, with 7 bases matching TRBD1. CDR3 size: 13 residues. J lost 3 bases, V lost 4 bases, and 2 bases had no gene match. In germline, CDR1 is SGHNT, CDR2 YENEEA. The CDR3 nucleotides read TGTGCCAGCAGCTCCCAGGGGGACACTGAAGCTTTCTTT. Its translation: CASSSQGDTEAFF.

The CDR3 DNA follows: TGTGCCAGCAGTGAAGCGGGGACGATAGGGGGCCTTGAAAAACTGTTTTTT. This translates into CASSEAGTIGGLEKLFF. The chain recombines TRBV6-1 with TRBJ1-4, with 7 bases lining up with TRBD1. V was clipped by 0 bases and J by 7 bases; unmatched bases: 11. The CDR3 covers 17 residues. CDR1 and CDR2 from the germline V gene are MNHNS and SASEGT.

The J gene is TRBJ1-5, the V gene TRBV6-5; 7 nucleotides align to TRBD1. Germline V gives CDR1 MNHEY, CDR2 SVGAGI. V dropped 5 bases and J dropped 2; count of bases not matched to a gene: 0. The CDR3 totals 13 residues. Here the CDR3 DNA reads TGTGCCAGCAGTCAGGGGGGCAATCAGCCCCAGCATTTT. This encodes CASSQGGNQPQHF.

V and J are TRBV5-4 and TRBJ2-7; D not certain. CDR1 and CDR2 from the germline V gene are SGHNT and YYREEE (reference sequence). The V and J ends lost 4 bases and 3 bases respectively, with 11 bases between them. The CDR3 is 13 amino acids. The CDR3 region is CASSQQTFYEQYF. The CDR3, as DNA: TGTGCCAGCAGCCAGCAGACTTTCTACGAGCAGTACTTC.

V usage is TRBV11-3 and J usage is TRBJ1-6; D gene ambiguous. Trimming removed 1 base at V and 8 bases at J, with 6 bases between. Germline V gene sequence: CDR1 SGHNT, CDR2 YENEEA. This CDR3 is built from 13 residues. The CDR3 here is CASSLARDSPLHF. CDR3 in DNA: TGTGCCAGCAGCTTAGCCCGGGATTCACCCCTCCACTTT. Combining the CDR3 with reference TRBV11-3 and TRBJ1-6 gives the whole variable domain EAGVVQSPRYKIIEKKQPVAFWCNPISGHNTLYWYLQNLGQGPELLIRYENEEAVDDSQLPKDRFSAERLKGVDSTLKIQPAELGDSAVYLCASSLARDSPLHFGNGTRLTVT.